These 10 T cell receptor beta chains were sequenced from one sample in a study of T cell changes during pregnancy in multiple sclerosis. The assay was immunoSEQ multiplex PCR, and TCRdb's table has in-frame clones only and misses some. Of tens of thousands of clones listed, around 92% are singletons. Sequenced material: peripheral blood, taken after pregnancy. The receptors derive from a female donor in good health, enrolled as a control in a pregnancy study.

The genes are TRBV4-2 and TRBJ1-1, with D tentatively TRBD1 (5 bases). Germline loops: CDR1 LGHNA, CDR2 YNFKEQ. V was shortened by 1 base and J by 4 bases, with 10 bases between the two germline ends. The CDR3 consists of 14 residues. The CDR3 DNA reads as TGTGCCAGCAGCCAAGCGGGGGTCGGCACTGAAGCTTTCTTT. It translates to CASSQAGVGTEAFF.

The J gene is TRBJ2-1, the V gene TRBV5-1, with 9 positions matching TRBD2. Trimming at V came to 4 bases and at J to 4 bases, leaving 9 bases not matched to a gene. Germline CDR1 SGHRS, CDR2 YFSETQ. This CDR3 comprises 16 residues. The CDR3 DNA sequence: TGCGCCAGCAGCCTTCCCGGGACTAGCATTTACAATGAGCAGTTCTTC. This translates into CASSLPGTSIYNEQFF.

This sequence joins TRBV19 and TRBJ1-2, with 8 positions matching TRBD1. This CDR3 has 14 residues. V trimming: 7 bases; J trimming: 10 bases; junction bases outside the gene matches: 14. Germline loops: CDR1 LNHDA, CDR2 SQIVND (reference sequence). The CDR3 loop is CASTLLAGQGYYTF. The CDR3 DNA reads TGTGCCAGTACCCTTCTAGCCGGACAGGGTTACTACACCTTC.

This chain links TRBV6-6 with TRBJ1-1; 7 positions match TRBD1. This CDR3 is 12 amino acids long. The trim removed 6 bases at V and 6 bases at J, leaving 4 bases unmatched. Germline V gene data show CDR1 as MNHNY and CDR2 as SVGAGI (reference sequence). The CDR3 region has the DNA TGTGCCAGCAGGGACAGGTCGGCTGAAGCTTTCTTT. Amino acids: CASRDRSAEAFF.

The chain employs TRBV27 and TRBJ1-2; 7 bases agree with TRBD1. Germline trimming cut 6 bases from V and 4 bases from J; bases unmatched to any gene: 2. The CDR3 spans 12 residues. CDR1 is MNHEY, CDR2 SMNVEV, per germline (reference sequence). Here the CDR3 DNA reads TGTGCCAGCAGGGGACAGTCCTATGGCTACACCTTC. It translates to CASRGQSYGYTF.

This clone was seen a few times. The chain uses TRBV11-2 and TRBJ1-1; D is possibly TRBD1 (5 bases). V was clipped by 1 base and J by 1 base, with 10 bases between them. The CDR3 extends over 15 amino acids. Germline CDR1 SGHAT, CDR2 FQNNGV. The CDR3 DNA reads as TGTGCCAGCAGCTTAGTCCCAGGACAGAACACTGAAGCTTTCTTT. Residues: CASSLVPGQNTEAFF.

The rearrangement links TRBV4-2 to TRBJ1-1; TRBD1 might be the D (6 bases). This CDR3 is 15 amino acids long. Per germline, CDR1 LGHNA and CDR2 YNFKEQ. V shed 4 bases and J shed 2 bases, with 14 bases lying between them. CDR3 nucleotide sequence: TGTGCCAGCAGCCGCCTACAGGGAGAAAACACTGAAGCTTTCTTT. Its translation: CASSRLQGENTEAFF.

This clone was seen once. V usage is TRBV7-8 and J usage is TRBJ1-1; maybe TRBD1 (5 bases). The germline V gene has CDR1 SGHVS and CDR2 FQNEAQ. CDR3 size: 16 residues. V lost 1 base and J 2 bases, leaving 14 bases between the germline ends. DNA for the CDR3: TGTGCCAGCAGCTTAGAAGGTGCAGGGTACAACACTGAAGCTTTCTTT. The encoded protein is CASSLEGAGYNTEAFF.

This clone was seen a few times. The chain uses TRBV18 and TRBJ2-6; 9 positions match TRBD1. The length of the CDR3 is 18 residues. After removal of 3 bases from V and 0 bases from J, the junction contained 6 bases not matched to a gene. Germline V gives CDR1 KGHSH, CDR2 LQKENI. The CDR3 loop is CASSPPGQGLSGANVLTF. The CDR3 region has the DNA TGTGCCAGCTCACCCCCGGGACAGGGCCTCTCTGGGGCCAACGTCCTGACTTTC.

V usage is TRBV2 and J usage is TRBJ1-3; D remains unclear. The CDR3 covers 14 residues. Germline CDR1 SNHLY, CDR2 FYNNEI. V lost 8 bases, J lost 0 bases, and 11 bases lay in between. The DNA for the CDR3 is TGTGCCAGCGCAAAAGTACTCTCTGGAAACACCATATATTTT. This encodes CASAKVLSGNTIYF. Full variable domain (rest looked up from reference TRBV2 and TRBJ1-3): EPEVTQTPSHQVTQMGQEVILRCVPISNHLYFYWYRQILGQKVEFLVSFYNNEISEKSEIFDDQFSVERPDGSNFTLKIRSTKLEDSAMYFCASAKVLSGNTIYFGEGSWLTVV.